This T cell receptor beta chain was sequenced during a study of control samples from healthy donors and cancer patients. TCRdb's copy holds only in-frame clones and misses some; the assay was immunoSEQ multiplex PCR. The table lists 40,000 to 45,000 clones, 65% to 80% of them singletons. Sequences were obtained from formalin-fixed, paraffin-embedded tissue. This clonotype originated in a male donor with melanoma.

The CDR3 DNA is TGTGCCAGCACGGGGACAGGCCCCCAGCCCCAGCATTTT. This sequence encodes CASTGTGPQPQHF. The chain couples TRBV21-1 to TRBJ1-5; the table assigns TRBD1, which was not confirmed against the DNA. TRBV21-1 is a pseudogene locus. The CDR3 spans 13 residues.